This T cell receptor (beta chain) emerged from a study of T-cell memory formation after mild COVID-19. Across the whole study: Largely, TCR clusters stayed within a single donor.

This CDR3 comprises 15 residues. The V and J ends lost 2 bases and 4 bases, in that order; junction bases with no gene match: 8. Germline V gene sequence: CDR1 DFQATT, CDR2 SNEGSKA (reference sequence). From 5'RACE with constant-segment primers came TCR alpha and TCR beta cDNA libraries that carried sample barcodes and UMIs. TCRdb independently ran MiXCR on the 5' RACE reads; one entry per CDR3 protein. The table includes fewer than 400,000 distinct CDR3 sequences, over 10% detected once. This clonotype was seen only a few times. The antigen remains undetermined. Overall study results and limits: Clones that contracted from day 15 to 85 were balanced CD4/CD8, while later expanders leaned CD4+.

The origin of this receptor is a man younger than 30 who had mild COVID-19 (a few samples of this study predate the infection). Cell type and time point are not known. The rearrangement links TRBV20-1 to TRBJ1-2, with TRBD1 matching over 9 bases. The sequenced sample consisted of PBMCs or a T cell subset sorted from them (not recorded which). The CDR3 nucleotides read TGCAGTGCTAGAAAGACAGGGGGTTTTGTCTATGGCTACACCTTC. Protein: CSARKTGGFVYGYTF.